Sequencing of this T cell receptor beta chain was carried out in a study of Graves' ophthalmopathy and Graves' hyperthyroidism. The CDR3 is made up of 17 amino acids. Germline CDR1 SGHTA, CDR2 FQGTGA. After removal of 5 bases from V and 3 bases from J, the junction contained 9 bases not matched to a gene. Investigators amplified TCR beta CDR3 regions from RNA transcripts. First-round RT-PCR relied on HTBI primers, and a second-round multiplex PCR came next. TCRdb reprocessed the multiplex PCR reads via MiXCR and lists one record per CDR3 protein. The data show 600,000 to 700,000 distinct CDR3 sequences, roughly 39% seen once. In this sample, this clonotype turned up many times.

The rearrangement joins TRBV7-3 to TRBJ1-5, with 11 bases aligning to TRBD1. The sample comprised peripheral blood. The source of this sequence is an adult man with Graves' ophthalmopathy. DNA for the CDR3: TGTGCCAGCAGCCCGGGGACAGGGGGGCGCCACAATCAGCCCCAGCATTTT. It codes for CASSPGTGGRHNQPQHF.